This T cell receptor (beta chain) was sequenced during a study of cytomegalovirus exposure and HLA in healthy donors. Study-level points and caveats: In an earlier analysis, in several hundred donors, most V segments appeared productive either ~90% or ~30% of the time.

The CDR3 totals 14 residues. Per germline, CDR1 MNHNS and CDR2 SASEGT. V was pared by 4 bases and J by 6 bases, with 6 bases of the junction left unmatched. The PCR used 60 Vbeta and 13 Jbeta primers. Authors' analysis steps: Unique TCR beta chains totaled roughly 80 million in a later count, with roughly 11 million of them shared. The protocol was immunoSEQ multiplex PCR, while the TCRdb copy is restricted to in-frame clones and leaves out a portion. V, J and clone size are those of that table, while D and trimming were read from the DNA. The repertoire holds approximately 85,000 clones, approximately 80% seen once, with 23% in the top ten. As for the donors, each was a healthy bone marrow donor. In this sample, this clone turned up a few times. Its specificity is not known.

The clonotype was recovered from a woman in her 50s in good health and CMV-seropositive. Sequencing input: PBMCs. This chain links TRBV6-1 with TRBJ1-5; 7 bases match TRBD1. Here the CDR3 reads CASSGQGRGQPQHF. The CDR3 DNA reads as TGTGCCAGCAGTGGACAGGGAAGAGGTCAGCCCCAGCATTTT.